Shown below are 27 T cell receptor beta chains from a single sample sequenced in a study of T cells in Graves' hyperthyroidism and ophthalmopathy. The source material, RNA transcripts, was used to amplify TCR beta CDR3 regions. TCR CDR3 regions were first amplified by RT-PCR with HTBI primers. TCRdb reprocessed the multiplex PCR reads with MiXCR, giving one entry per CDR3 protein. The sample records fewer than 450,000 distinct CDR3 sequences, roughly 17% being singletons. Sequencing used blood. The receptors were gathered from a woman in her 30s with Graves' hyperthyroidism that later progressed to Graves' ophthalmopathy.

This chain's CDR3 is CASSESQGQPQHF. DNA for the CDR3: TGCGCCAGCAGTGAGTCTCAAGGTCAGCCCCAGCATTTT. This rearrangement joins TRBV10-1 to TRBJ1-5; D ambiguous. V was pared by 0 bases and J by 6 bases, with 6 bases between. The CDR3 extends over 13 amino acids. Germline CDR1 is WNHNN and CDR2 is SYGVQD (reference sequence).

Only one count was recorded for this clonotype. J is TRBJ2-3 and V is TRBV6-2 or TRBV6-3, with a tentative D call TRBD2 (7 bases). The CDR3 contains 18 residues. Germline CDR1 and CDR2: MNHEY and SVGEGT. With 2 bases removed from V and 1 base from J, the gap between germline ends came to 19 bases. The CDR3 protein is CASSYRLGGLAGTDTQYF. The CDR3 nucleotides are TGTGCCAGCAGTTACAGGTTGGGGGGGCTAGCGGGCACAGATACGCAGTATTTT.

This clonotype has at least ten counts. J is TRBJ1-5 and V is TRBV7-9; D may be TRBD1 (6 bases). The germline V gene has CDR1 SEHNR and CDR2 FQNEAQ (reference sequence). The CDR3 length is 15 residues. Trimming took off 5 bases at V and 2 bases at J, with 13 bases between the two ends. In DNA, the CDR3 is TGTGCCAGCAGCGGAGGGGGTACGGGCAATCAGCCCCAGCATTTT. Encoded protein: CASSGGGTGNQPQHF. The full variable domain, with the rest looked up from reference TRBV7-9 and TRBJ1-5, is DTGVSQNPRHKITKRGQNVTFRCDPISEHNRLYWYRQTLGQGPEFLTYFQNEAQLEKSRLLSDRFSAERPKGSFSTLEIQRTEQGDSAMYLCASSGGGTGNQPQHFGDGTRLSIL.

This clonotype has more than one count but fewer than ten. The rearrangement uses TRBV5-8 and TRBJ2-3, with D perhaps TRBD1 (6 bases). V was shortened by 4 bases and J by 6 bases, with 27 bases between the two germline ends. CDR1 is SGHTS and CDR2 is YDEGEE in the germline V gene. The CDR3 covers 18 residues. The CDR3 bases are TGTGCCAGCAGCATCCCCGGGACACCTATTACGTCGCAGGATACGCAGTATTTT. This codes for CASSIPGTPITSQDTQYF.

Many counts were recorded for this clonotype. For the CDR3, the DNA is TGTGCCAGCAGCTTCTCAGGGGGAGCCTATGGCTACACCTTC. Translation gives CASSFSGGAYGYTF. V is TRBV7-2 and J is TRBJ1-2; 7 bases map to TRBD1. Losses at the gene ends were 3 bases for V and 4 bases for J; bases not matched to a gene: 5. Germline loops: CDR1 SGHTA, CDR2 FQGNSA. The length of the CDR3 is 14 residues.

This clonotype was counted between two and nine times. The rearrangement links TRBV19 to TRBJ2-1; D may be TRBD1 or TRBD2 (6 bases each). Germline V gene sequence: CDR1 LNHDA, CDR2 SQIVND (reference sequence). The CDR3 extends over 15 amino acids. V lost 8 bases and J lost 0, with 14 bases in between. The CDR3 coding sequence is TGTGCCAGTTGGGGGGCAGGGAGCTCCTACAATGAGCAGTTCTTC. Residues: CASWGAGSSYNEQFF.

Ten or more counts support this clonotype. V is TRBV30 and J is TRBJ1-6, with 7 bases matching TRBD1. The CDR3 extends over 15 amino acids. The trim removed 0 bases at V and 10 bases at J, leaving 9 bases unmatched. The germline CDR1 and CDR2 sequences are GTSNPN and SVGIG (reference sequence). The CDR3: CAWSVMGTVPSPLHF. Written as DNA, the CDR3 is TGTGCCTGGAGTGTAATGGGGACAGTTCCGTCACCCCTCCACTTT.

This clonotype was detected many times. CDR3 DNA sequence: TGCGCCAGCAGCCGAGTGACAGGGGAGGACACTGAAGCTTTCTTT. Its protein product is CASSRVTGEDTEAFF. The chain employs TRBV4-1 and TRBJ1-1, with 8 bases lining up with TRBD1. Germline CDR1 reads MGHRA; CDR2 reads YSYEKL. V trimming: 4 bases; J trimming: 3 bases; junction bases outside the gene matches: 7. This CDR3 contains 15 residues.

This clonotype has at least ten counts. The rearrangement uses TRBV19 and TRBJ1-5, with a weak D call TRBD1 (6 bases). The CDR3 has 17 amino acids. Trimming shortened V by 6 bases and J by 5 bases, and 23 bases separated the two germline ends. Germline V gives CDR1 LNHDA, CDR2 SQIVND (reference sequence). This CDR3 is CASSLSGGGSFYQPQHF. In DNA, the CDR3 is TGTGCCAGTAGCCTATCGGGGGGCGGTAGTTTCTATCAGCCCCAGCATTTT.

This clonotype was observed many times. Germline and junction disagree at one end, which may indicate a read error. CDR3 residues: CTSSLAPKDYGYTF. The CDR3 nucleotides are TGTACCAGCAGTTTGGCCCCGAAGGATTATGGCTACACCTTC. The V call is TRBV28, the J call TRBJ1-2, with D unresolved. CDR3 length: 14 residues. Germline loops: CDR1 MDHEN, CDR2 SYDVKM.

This clonotype came up many times. The rearrangement joins TRBV3-1 to TRBJ2-2; D is possibly TRBD2 (6 bases). This CDR3 comprises 15 residues. Germline V gives CDR1 LGHDT, CDR2 YNNKEL (reference sequence). V was pared by 4 bases and J by 2 bases, with 11 bases between. The CDR3 DNA follows: TGTGCCAGCAGCCCGACTAGGACAAACACCGGGGAGCTGTTTTTT. Its translation: CASSPTRTNTGELFF.

The sample holds many counts of this clonotype. This chain connects TRBV11-2 to TRBJ2-1; D possibly uses TRBD1 or TRBD2 (6 bases each). Trimming took off 5 bases at V and 5 bases at J, with 19 bases between the two ends. This CDR3 is 16 amino acids long. Germline V gene data show CDR1 as SGHAT and CDR2 as FQNNGV. The CDR3 region has the DNA TGTGCCAGCAGCCACATTCCCGGGGGCCTTAACAATGAGCAGTTCTTC. Its translation is CASSHIPGGLNNEQFF.

Many counts were recorded for this clonotype. The chain recombines TRBV2 with TRBJ2-2; D remains unclear. Per the germline V gene, CDR1 is SNHLY and CDR2 is FYNNEI. The CDR3 is made up of 13 amino acids. The V and J ends lost 1 base and 9 bases respectively, with 9 bases between them. The CDR3 bases are TGTGCCAGCAGTGAAGGCGCTTATCGGGAGCTGTTTTTT. Translation: CASSEGAYRELFF.

This clonotype has just a few counts. This chain connects TRBV5-1 to TRBJ2-1; 9 positions match TRBD2. The germline CDR1 and CDR2 sequences are SGHRS and YFSETQ. This CDR3 is built from 19 residues. V shed 0 bases, J shed 4 bases, and the junction held 14 bases outside the gene matches. CDR3 residues: CASSLDGAGGPVSYNEQFF. The DNA for the CDR3 is TGCGCCAGCAGCTTGGACGGCGCGGGGGGGCCAGTCAGTTACAATGAGCAGTTCTTC.

This clonotype was observed many times. At one boundary the junction diverges from the germline segment, which might be a read error. The genes are TRBV10-3 and TRBJ2-5; the D gene could be TRBD1 or TRBD2 (5 bases each). Germline CDR1 is ENHRY and CDR2 is SYGVKD. There are 14 residues in the CDR3. The CDR3 reads CAIIESGSPETQYF. The DNA for the CDR3 is TGTGCCATCATTGAGTCAGGGAGTCCGGAGACCCAGTACTTC.

This clonotype has only a few counts. The J gene is TRBJ2-7, the V gene TRBV20-1, with a tentative D call TRBD1 (5 bases). CDR1 and CDR2 (germline): DFQATT, SNEGSKA (reference sequence). V lost 4 bases to trimming and J lost 1 base, with 17 bases between them. CDR3 length: 15 residues. The CDR3 sequence: CSATELREASYEQYF. The CDR3 nucleotides are TGCAGTGCTACCGAACTCAGGGAAGCGTCCTACGAGCAGTACTTC.

This clonotype was picked up a small number of times. The CDR3 sequence: CATSGQGRTQYF. Written as DNA, the CDR3 is TGTGCCACCAGCGGACAGGGTCGGACCCAGTACTTC. The chain couples TRBV15 to TRBJ2-5; 8 bases line up with TRBD1. The CDR3 is 12 amino acids. Germline CDR1 and CDR2: LNHNV and YYDKDF (reference sequence). The V gene end was trimmed by 5 bases and the J gene end by 7 bases; junction bases not matched to a gene: 3.

This clonotype was counted ten times or more. The J gene is TRBJ1-2, the V gene TRBV28, with TRBD1 matching over 7 bases. Losses at the gene ends were 4 bases for V and 4 bases for J; bases not matched to a gene: 6. CDR3 size: 14 residues. Looked up from germline, CDR1 is MDHEN and CDR2 is SYDVKM. The chain's CDR3 is CASSYIRDSYGYTF. In nucleotides, the CDR3 is TGTGCCAGCAGTTATATCCGGGACAGCTATGGCTACACCTTC.

The chain carries TRBV28 and TRBJ2-5; TRBD2 aligns across 7 bases. This CDR3 has 14 amino acids. V lost 4 bases, J lost 3 bases, and 5 bases stayed unmatched. In germline, CDR1 is MDHEN, CDR2 SYDVKM. The CDR3 nucleotides are TGTGCCAGCAGTTGGGCTAGCGGCGAAGAGACCCAGTACTTC. It is translated as CASSWASGEETQYF.

The J gene is TRBJ2-2, the V gene TRBV7-9, with a possible D match to TRBD1 (7 bases). The V gene's germline CDR1 is SEHNR and CDR2 FQNEAQ (reference sequence). This CDR3 region has 13 residues. V lost 11 bases and J 4 bases, leaving 14 bases between the germline ends. The CDR3 nucleotides read TGTGCCTGCGGGACAGTAGGCACCGGGGAGCTGTTTTTT. It translates to CACGTVGTGELFF.

This clonotype was detected many times. The rearrangement joins TRBV5-1 to TRBJ2-3; D uncertain. The CDR3 is 16 residues long. With 4 bases removed from V and 0 bases from J, the gap between germline ends came to 15 bases. Germline V gene lookup returns CDR1 SGHRS and CDR2 YFSETQ. The CDR3 DNA reads as TGCGCCAGCAGCCCGGTGTCACGTTCTAGCACAGATACGCAGTATTTT. It codes for CASSPVSRSSTDTQYF.

This chain connects TRBV4-2 to TRBJ1-3; 9 positions match TRBD1. J gave up 3 bases and V 4 bases, and 4 bases lay outside the gene matches. The germline CDR1 and CDR2 sequences are LGHNA and YNFKEQ. The length of the CDR3 is 15 residues. CDR3 DNA sequence: TGTGCCAGCAGCCTGGGACAGGGCCATGGAAACACCATATATTTT. Amino acids: CASSLGQGHGNTIYF.

Ten or more counts support this clonotype. The chain recombines TRBV19 with TRBJ1-1, with 7 bases aligning to TRBD1. V shed 5 bases, J shed 0 bases, and the junction held 9 bases outside the gene matches. In germline, CDR1 is LNHDA, CDR2 SQIVND (reference sequence). The CDR3 totals 16 residues. This CDR3 reads CASSPTTGVMNTEAFF. The CDR3 DNA is TGTGCCAGTAGTCCTACCACAGGGGTGATGAACACTGAAGCTTTCTTT.

This clonotype has ten or more counts. The genes are TRBV30 and TRBJ1-2, with a weak D call TRBD1 (6 bases). This CDR3 spans 14 amino acids. V lost 2 bases to trimming and J lost 4 bases, with 14 bases between them. Germline V gives CDR1 GTSNPN, CDR2 SVGIG (reference sequence). CDR3 coding DNA: TGTGCCTGGAGTATTTGGGGGCCTCCCTATGGCTACACCTTC. Translated: CAWSIWGPPYGYTF.

In this sample, this clonotype turned up many times. This chain uses TRBV18 with TRBJ1-1; possibly TRBD1 for D (5 bases). Trimming took off 0 bases at V and 11 bases at J, with 19 bases between the two ends. The CDR3 runs to 15 residues. Germline loops: CDR1 KGHSH, CDR2 LQKENI. The CDR3: CASSPPEQDNEGAFF. The CDR3 bases are TGTGCCAGCTCACCACCTGAACAGGACAACGAGGGCGCTTTCTTT.

This clonotype was detected many times. The rearrangement joins TRBV2 to TRBJ2-2; no clear D gene. Germline V lookup: CDR1 SNHLY, CDR2 FYNNEI. V was trimmed by 3 bases and J by 5 bases, leaving 13 bases between them. There are 15 residues in the CDR3. The CDR3 nucleotides read TGTGCCAGCAGTGACCCCAGCCTTGGGACCGGGGAGCTGTTTTTT. Its translation: CASSDPSLGTGELFF.

This clonotype was counted ten times or more. The chain links TRBV10-2 to TRBJ2-1, with 11 nucleotides matching TRBD2. V lost 8 bases and J lost 9; bases outside the gene matches: 6. The CDR3 length is 13 residues. Germline values: CDR1 WSHSY, CDR2 SAAADI. The CDR3 DNA reads as TGCGCCAGCCTTAGCGGGGGGGCGACTGAGCAGTTCTTC. Translated, it gives CASLSGGATEQFF.